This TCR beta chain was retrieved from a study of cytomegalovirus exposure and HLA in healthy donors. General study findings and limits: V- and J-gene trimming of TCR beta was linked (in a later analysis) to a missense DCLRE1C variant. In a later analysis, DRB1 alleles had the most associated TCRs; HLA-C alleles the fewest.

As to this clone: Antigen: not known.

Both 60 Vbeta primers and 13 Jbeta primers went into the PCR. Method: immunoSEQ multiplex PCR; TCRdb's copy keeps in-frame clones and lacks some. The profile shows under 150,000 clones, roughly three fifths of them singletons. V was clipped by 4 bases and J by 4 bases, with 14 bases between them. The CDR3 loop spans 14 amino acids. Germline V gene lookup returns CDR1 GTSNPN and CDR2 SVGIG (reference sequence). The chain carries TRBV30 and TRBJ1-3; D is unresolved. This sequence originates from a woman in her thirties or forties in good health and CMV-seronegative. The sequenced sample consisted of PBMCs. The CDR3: CAWNGFSRGNTIYF. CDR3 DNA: TGTGCCTGGAACGGCTTCTCGAGGGGAAACACCATATATTTT.